This is a list of T cell receptor beta chains from one sample in a study of lymphopenia after photon versus proton radiotherapy. The repertoire was sequenced with immunoSEQ multiplex PCR; TCRdb's copy has only in-frame clones and lacks some. The sample lists approximately 23,000 clones; approximately 90% were seen once. This specimen consisted of peripheral blood, obtained from a patient treated with proton-based radiotherapy. These receptors were taken from a man older than 75 with esophageal cancer. Each CDR3 is given with its conserved first and last residue. The D gene is left open where the match is weak. Rows may omit the clone size; those that give it use once, few, many or a size class.

13	TRBV6-5	-	TRBJ1-2	-	CASNKQGDYGYTF	TGTGCCAGCAATAAACAGGGAGACTATGGCTACACCTTC
14	TRBV27	-	TRBJ2-7	TRBD1	CASSDRGRPYEQYF	TGTGCCAGCAGTGACAGGGGGCGCCCCTACGAGCAGTACTTC
12	TRBV6-5	-	TRBJ2-2	-	CASSPLTGELFF	TGTGCCAGCAGCCCCCTCACCGGGGAGCTGTTTTTT
14	TRBV9	-	TRBJ1-6	-	CASSATGRLSPLHF	TGTGCCAGCAGCGCTACAGGGCGACTCTCACCCCTCCACTTT
15	TRBV10-3	medium-sized	TRBJ1-5	-	CAISESIQGIQPQHF	TGTGCCATCAGTGAGTCGATCCAGGGGATTCAGCCCCAGCATTTT
15	TRBV6-1	-	TRBJ1-3	-	CASSDLLDNGNTIYF	TGTGCCAGCAGTGATCTACTAGACAACGGAAACACCATATATTTT
15	TRBV5-1	-	TRBJ1-1	-	CASRLDWGRDTEAFF	TGCGCCAGCAGACTGGATTGGGGAAGGGACACTGAAGCTTTCTTT
16	TRBV7-2	-	TRBJ2-2	TRBD2	CASSLALAGAGRELFF	TGTGCCAGCAGCTTAGCCCTAGCGGGGGCTGGACGGGAGCTGTTTTTT
15	TRBV5-5	-	TRBJ2-3	TRBD2	CASSTLTSGGDTQYF	TGTGCCAGCAGCACCCTGACTAGCGGGGGAGATACGCAGTATTTT
11	TRBV19	-	TRBJ1-4	-	CASSMASRLFF	TGTGCCAGTAGTATGGCTTCGCGACTGTTTTTT
17	TRBV7-9	-	TRBJ2-4	TRBD1	CASSPKRGGSAGNIQYF	TGTGCCAGCAGCCCAAAAAGAGGGGGCTCCGCAGGAAACATTCAGTACTTC
13	TRBV27	-	TRBJ1-2	TRBD1	CASSDRGGYGYTF	TGTGCCAGCAGTGACAGGGGAGGCTATGGCTACACCTTC
12	TRBV9	-	TRBJ1-2	-	CASSESGTSYTF	TGTGCCAGCAGCGAGTCCGGGACGAGCTACACCTTC
15	TRBV7-6	-	TRBJ1-4	-	CASSPVRSTNEKLFF	TGTGCCAGCAGCCCAGTCAGGTCAACTAATGAAAAACTGTTTTTT
12	TRBV6-5	few	TRBJ2-5	-	CASRDSQETQYF	TGTGCCAGCAGGGACAGCCAAGAGACCCAGTACTTC
14	TRBV7-9	-	TRBJ2-5	-	CASSLVIQGETQYF	TGTGCCAGCAGCTTAGTTATCCAGGGAGAGACCCAGTACTTC
15	TRBV30	few	TRBJ1-4	-	CAWSPKTGTNEKLFF	TGTGCCTGGAGTCCTAAGACAGGAACTAATGAAAAACTGTTTTTT
14	TRBV7-2	-	TRBJ2-5	-	CASSPQRGLETQYF	TGTGCCAGCAGCCCCCAACGCGGCCTGGAGACCCAGTACTTC
17	TRBV7-2	-	TRBJ2-7	TRBD1	CASSLGNPGQGAYEQYF	TGTGCCAGCAGCTTAGGCAACCCGGGACAGGGGGCCTACGAGCAGTACTTC
15	TRBV30	-	TRBJ1-3	-	CAWSYPWDGGNTIYF	TGTGCCTGGAGCTACCCCTGGGACGGAGGAAACACCATATATTTT
16	TRBV5-1	-	TRBJ1-3	-	CASSPTGAHSGNTIYF	TGCGCCAGCAGCCCGACAGGAGCCCACTCTGGAAACACCATATATTTT
15	TRBV7-6	-	TRBJ2-1	TRBD2	CASSGTSGAVGEQFF	TGTGCCAGCAGCGGGACTAGCGGGGCAGTGGGTGAGCAGTTCTTC
13	TRBV14	-	TRBJ2-1	TRBD1	CASSRYRGNEQFF	TGTGCCAGCAGCCGTTACAGGGGCAATGAGCAGTTCTTC
13	TRBV13	-	TRBJ1-1	TRBD1	CASSLSGGTEAFF	TGTGCCAGCAGCTTGTCAGGGGGCACTGAAGCTTTCTTT
15	TRBV7-9	-	TRBJ2-7	-	CASSLAAGYVYEQYF	TGTGCCAGCAGCTTAGCGGCAGGGTACGTCTACGAGCAGTACTTC
15	TRBV27	-	TRBJ2-1	TRBD1	CASSLRQGTYNEQFF	TGTGCCAGCAGTTTACGACAGGGGACCTACAATGAGCAGTTCTTC
18	TRBV9	-	TRBJ2-1	TRBD1	CASSVGLGWAGGYNEQFF	TGTGCCAGCAGCGTAGGTCTTGGTTGGGCAGGGGGCTACAATGAGCAGTTCTTC
14	TRBV7-2	-	TRBJ1-5	TRBD1	CASSPTGGYQPQHF	TGTGCCAGCAGCCCCACAGGGGGGTACCAGCCCCAGCATTTT
13	TRBV5-1	-	TRBJ2-3	-	CASSLGEADTQYF	TGCGCCAGCAGCTTGGGGGAGGCAGATACGCAGTATTTT
14	TRBV25-1	-	TRBJ1-4	TRBD1	CASSVGGAAEKLFF	TGTGCCAGCAGTGTAGGGGGCGCGGCGGAAAAACTGTTTTTT
11	TRBV6-4	-	TRBJ1-2	-	CASRDSNGYTF	TGTGCCAGCAGGGACAGCAATGGCTACACCTTC
15	TRBV19	-	TRBJ1-4	-	CASSTRQAAHEKLFF	TGTGCCAGTAGTACCCGACAGGCAGCACATGAAAAACTGTTTTTT
12	TRBV7-2	-	TRBJ2-5	-	CASSRVGETQYF	TGTGCCAGCAGCCGGGTGGGGGAGACCCAGTACTTC
14	TRBV9	few	TRBJ2-2	-	CASSPISTTGELFF	TGTGCCAGCAGCCCGATCTCAACGACCGGGGAGCTGTTTTTT
18	TRBV7-6	-	TRBJ1-5	-	CASRPRGVTGDSNQPQHF	TGTGCCAGCCGCCCACGAGGGGTGACAGGTGATAGCAATCAGCCCCAGCATTTT
16	TRBV19	-	TRBJ1-1	TRBD1	CASSIEGTGMNTEAFF	TGTGCCAGTAGTATAGAAGGGACAGGAATGAACACTGAAGCTTTCTTT
15	TRBV5-4	-	TRBJ2-1	-	CASSMGGLADNEQFF	TGTGCCAGCAGCATGGGGGGCCTCGCGGACAATGAGCAGTTCTTC
20	TRBV27	-	TRBJ2-6	TRBD1	CASSPLPGQGSYSGANVLTF	TGTGCCAGCAGTCCTCTCCCCGGACAGGGCTCTTACTCTGGGGCCAACGTCCTGACTTTC
13	TRBV7-3	-	TRBJ1-5	-	CASSLKRYQPQHF	TGTGCCAGCAGCTTAAAGCGTTATCAGCCCCAGCATTTT
14	TRBV25-1	-	TRBJ1-2	TRBD1	CASSEPGQEYGYTF	TGTGCCAGCAGTGAGCCGGGACAGGAATATGGCTACACCTTC
13	TRBV7-8	-	TRBJ1-2	-	CASSLFIPYGYTF	TGTGCCAGCAGCTTATTCATTCCGTATGGCTACACCTTC
17	TRBV7-8	-	TRBJ2-1	-	CASSPRQNLDLYNEQFF	TGTGCCAGCAGCCCTAGACAGAACCTCGACCTATACAATGAGCAGTTCTTC
19	TRBV11-2	-	TRBJ2-1	-	CASSPRGFVFGETYNEQFF	TGTGCCAGCAGCCCTAGGGGTTTTGTCTTCGGGGAGACCTACAATGAGCAGTTCTTC
15	TRBV9	-	TRBJ1-2	TRBD1	CASSVAGTGGEGYTF	TGTGCCAGCAGCGTCGCCGGGACAGGGGGTGAAGGCTACACCTTC
18	TRBV7-2	-	TRBJ2-1	TRBD2	CASSLRSLAGGTNNEQFF	TGTGCCAGCAGCTTACGGTCTCTGGCGGGGGGTACAAACAATGAGCAGTTCTTC
13	TRBV5-4	-	TRBJ1-2	TRBD1	CASSWDRENGYTF	TGTGCCAGCAGCTGGGACAGGGAGAATGGCTACACCTTC
14	TRBV5-1	-	TRBJ1-1	-	CASSPKEAGTEAFF	TGCGCCAGCAGCCCCAAGGAGGCGGGGACTGAAGCTTTCTTT
12	TRBV7-9	once	TRBJ2-1	-	CASSSMHNEQFF	TGTGCCAGCAGCAGTATGCACAATGAGCAGTTCTTC
14	TRBV18	-	TRBJ2-3	-	CASSPGHSTDTQYF	TGTGCCAGCTCACCGGGACACAGCACAGATACGCAGTATTTT
13	TRBV21-1	once	TRBJ1-2	-	CASSQQGAGGYTF	TGTGCCAGCAGCCAGCAAGGGGCGGGGGGCTACACCTTC
14	TRBV7-7	-	TRBJ2-7	TRBD1	CASSYRDRGYEQYF	TGTGCCAGCAGTTACCGGGACAGGGGCTACGAGCAGTACTTC
15	TRBV4-3	-	TRBJ2-5	-	CASSQEGLGGETQYF	TGCGCCAGCAGCCAAGAAGGACTAGGGGGGGAGACCCAGTACTTC
14	TRBV2	-	TRBJ1-3	-	CASSEYGAGNTIYF	TGTGCCAGCAGTGAGTATGGCGCTGGAAACACCATATATTTT
14	TRBV30	-	TRBJ1-6	TRBD1	CAWNRGQILSPLHF	TGTGCCTGGAATCGGGGACAGATACTCTCACCCCTCCACTTT
13	TRBV7-9	few	TRBJ1-2	-	CASSPGFTYGYTF	TGTGCCAGCAGTCCAGGGTTTACCTATGGCTACACCTTC
17	TRBV13	-	TRBJ2-7	TRBD2	CASSLALGASGDHEQYF	TGTGCCAGCAGCTTAGCATTGGGGGCTAGCGGGGATCACGAGCAGTACTTC
15	TRBV7-8	-	TRBJ1-2	TRBD1	CASSLRPGTGYGYTF	TGTGCCAGCAGCTTACGCCCCGGGACAGGGTATGGCTACACCTTC